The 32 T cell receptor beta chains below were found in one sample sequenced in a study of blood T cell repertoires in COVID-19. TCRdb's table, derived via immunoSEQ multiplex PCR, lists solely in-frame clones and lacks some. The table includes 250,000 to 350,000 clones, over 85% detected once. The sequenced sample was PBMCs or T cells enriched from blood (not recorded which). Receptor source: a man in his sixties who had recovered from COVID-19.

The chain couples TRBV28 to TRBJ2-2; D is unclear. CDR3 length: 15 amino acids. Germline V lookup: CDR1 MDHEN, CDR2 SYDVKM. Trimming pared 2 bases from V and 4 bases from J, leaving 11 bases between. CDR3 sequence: CASSLTGYRTGELFF. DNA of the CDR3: TGTGCCAGCAGTTTAACCGGGTACCGCACCGGGGAGCTGTTTTTT.

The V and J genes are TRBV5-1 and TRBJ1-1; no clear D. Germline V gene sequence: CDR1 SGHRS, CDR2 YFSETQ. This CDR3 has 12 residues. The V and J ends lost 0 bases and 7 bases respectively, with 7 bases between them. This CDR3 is CASSLGHHEAFF. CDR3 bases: TGCGCCAGCAGCTTGGGACACCATGAAGCTTTCTTT.

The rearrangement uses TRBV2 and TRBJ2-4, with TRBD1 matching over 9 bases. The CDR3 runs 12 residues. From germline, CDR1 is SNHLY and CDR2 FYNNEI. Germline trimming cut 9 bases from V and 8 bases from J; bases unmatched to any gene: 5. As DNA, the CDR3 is TGTGCCAGTAGGACAGGGGATCACATTCAGTACTTC. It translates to CASRTGDHIQYF.

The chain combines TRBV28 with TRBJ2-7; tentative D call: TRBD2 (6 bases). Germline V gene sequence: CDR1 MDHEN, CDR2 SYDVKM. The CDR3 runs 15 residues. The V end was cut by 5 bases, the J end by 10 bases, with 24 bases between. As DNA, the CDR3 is TGTGCCAGCAGTCCTACCATAGCGGCCCTCGGCGAACAGTACTTC. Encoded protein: CASSPTIAALGEQYF.

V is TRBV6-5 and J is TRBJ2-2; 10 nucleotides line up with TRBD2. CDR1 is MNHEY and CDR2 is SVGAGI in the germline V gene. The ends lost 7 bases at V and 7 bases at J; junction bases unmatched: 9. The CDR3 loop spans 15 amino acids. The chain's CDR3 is CASTQLAGAVGELFF. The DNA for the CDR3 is TGTGCCAGCACGCAGCTAGCGGGAGCCGTCGGGGAGCTGTTTTTT.

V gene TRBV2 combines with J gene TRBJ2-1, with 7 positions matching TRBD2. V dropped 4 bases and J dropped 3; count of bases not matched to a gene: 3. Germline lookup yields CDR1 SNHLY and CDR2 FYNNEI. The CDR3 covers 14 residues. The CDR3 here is CASSGASGYNEQFF. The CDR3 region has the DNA TGTGCCAGCAGTGGGGCTAGCGGCTACAATGAGCAGTTCTTC.

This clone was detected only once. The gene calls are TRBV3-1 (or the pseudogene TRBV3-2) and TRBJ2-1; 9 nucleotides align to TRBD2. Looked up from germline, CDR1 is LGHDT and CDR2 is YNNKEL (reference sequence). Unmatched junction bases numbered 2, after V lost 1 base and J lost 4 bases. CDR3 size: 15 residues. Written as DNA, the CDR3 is TGTGCCAGCAGCCAAGGACTAGCGGTTTACAATGAGCAGTTCTTC. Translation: CASSQGLAVYNEQFF.

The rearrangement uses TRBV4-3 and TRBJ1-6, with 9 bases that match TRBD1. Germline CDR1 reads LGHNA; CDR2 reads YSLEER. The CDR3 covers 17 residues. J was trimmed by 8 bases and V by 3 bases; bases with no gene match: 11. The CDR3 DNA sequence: TGCGCCAGCAGCCAGTGGACAGGGGCTCCGGGTGATTCACCCCTCCACTTT. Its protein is CASSQWTGAPGDSPLHF.

DNA of the CDR3: TGCGCCAGCAGCTTGAATGGCGGGGTTCCACAAGAGACCCAGTACTTC. Amino acid sequence: CASSLNGGVPQETQYF. The chain uses TRBV5-1 and TRBJ2-5, with a tentative D call TRBD2 (6 bases). This CDR3 spans 16 amino acids. Germline values: CDR1 SGHRS, CDR2 YFSETQ. V lost 1 base to trimming and J lost 2 bases, with 15 bases between them.

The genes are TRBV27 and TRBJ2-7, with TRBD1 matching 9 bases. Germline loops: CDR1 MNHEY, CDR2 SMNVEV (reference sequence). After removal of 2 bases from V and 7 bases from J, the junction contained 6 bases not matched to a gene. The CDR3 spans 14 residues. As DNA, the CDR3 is TGTGCCAGCAGTTTAGGACAGGGGAGGGGGGAGCAGTACTTC. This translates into CASSLGQGRGEQYF.

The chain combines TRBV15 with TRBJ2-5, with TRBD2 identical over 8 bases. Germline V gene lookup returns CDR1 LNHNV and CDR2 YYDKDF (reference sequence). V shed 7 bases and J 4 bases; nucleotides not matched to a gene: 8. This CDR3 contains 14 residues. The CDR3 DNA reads TGTGCCACCACCGATGAAGCGGGAGCAGAGACCCAGTACTTC. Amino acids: CATTDEAGAETQYF.

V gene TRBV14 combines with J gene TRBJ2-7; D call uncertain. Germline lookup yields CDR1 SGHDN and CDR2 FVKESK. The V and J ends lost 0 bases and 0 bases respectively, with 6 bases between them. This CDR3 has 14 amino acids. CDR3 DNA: TGTGCCAGCAGCCAAGAAGCAAGCTCCTACGAGCAGTACTTC. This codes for CASSQEASSYEQYF.

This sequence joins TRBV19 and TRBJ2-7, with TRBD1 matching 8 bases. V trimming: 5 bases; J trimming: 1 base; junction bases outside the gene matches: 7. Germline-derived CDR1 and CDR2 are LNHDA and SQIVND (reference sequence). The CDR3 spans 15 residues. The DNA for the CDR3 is TGTGCCAGTAGTGCCGGACAGGGCGCTTCCTACGAGCAGTACTTC. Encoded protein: CASSAGQGASYEQYF.

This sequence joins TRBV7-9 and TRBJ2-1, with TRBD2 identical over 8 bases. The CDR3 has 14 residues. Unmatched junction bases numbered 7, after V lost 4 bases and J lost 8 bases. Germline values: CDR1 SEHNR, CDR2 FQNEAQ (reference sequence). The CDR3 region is CASSSLAAPDEQFF. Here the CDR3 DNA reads TGTGCCAGCAGCTCACTAGCGGCCCCCGATGAGCAGTTCTTC.

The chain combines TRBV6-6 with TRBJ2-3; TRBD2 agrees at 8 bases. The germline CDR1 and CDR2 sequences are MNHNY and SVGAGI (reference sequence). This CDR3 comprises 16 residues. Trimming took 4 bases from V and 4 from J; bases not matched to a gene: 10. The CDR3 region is CASSSLGGGPADTQYF. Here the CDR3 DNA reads TGTGCCAGCAGTTCTCTGGGCGGGGGGCCCGCAGATACGCAGTATTTT.

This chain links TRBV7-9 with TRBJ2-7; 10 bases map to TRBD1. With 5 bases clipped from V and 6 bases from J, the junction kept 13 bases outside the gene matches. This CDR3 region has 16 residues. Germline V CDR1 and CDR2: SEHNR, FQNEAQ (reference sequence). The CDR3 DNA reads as TGTGCCAGCAGCCCACCGGGACAGGGGTATAGGGTCGAGCAGTACTTC. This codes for CASSPPGQGYRVEQYF.

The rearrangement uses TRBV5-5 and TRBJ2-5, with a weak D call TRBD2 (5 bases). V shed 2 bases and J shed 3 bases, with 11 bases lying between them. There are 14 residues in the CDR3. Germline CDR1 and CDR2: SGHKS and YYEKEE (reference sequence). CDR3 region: CASSLLDSKETQYF. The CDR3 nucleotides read TGTGCCAGCAGCTTACTAGACTCGAAAGAGACCCAGTACTTC.

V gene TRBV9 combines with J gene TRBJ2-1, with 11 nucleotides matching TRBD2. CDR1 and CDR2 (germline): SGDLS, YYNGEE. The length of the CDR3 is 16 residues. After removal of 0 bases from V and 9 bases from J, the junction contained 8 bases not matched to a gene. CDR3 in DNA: TGTGCCAGCAGCGTAGGCGTAGCGGGAGGGTATATTGAGCAGTTCTTC. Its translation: CASSVGVAGGYIEQFF.

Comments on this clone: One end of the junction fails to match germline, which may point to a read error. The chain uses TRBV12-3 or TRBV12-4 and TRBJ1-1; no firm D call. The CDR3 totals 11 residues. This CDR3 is CASSPDTEAFF. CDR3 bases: TGTGCCAGCAGTCCAGACACAGAAGCTTTCTTT.

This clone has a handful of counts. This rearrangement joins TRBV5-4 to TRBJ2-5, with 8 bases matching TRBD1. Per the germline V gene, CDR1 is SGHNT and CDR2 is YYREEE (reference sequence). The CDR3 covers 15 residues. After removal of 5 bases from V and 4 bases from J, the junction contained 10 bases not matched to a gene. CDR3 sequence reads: CASSARGQGRETQYF. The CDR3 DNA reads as TGTGCCAGCAGTGCCAGGGGGCAGGGTCGAGAGACCCAGTACTTC.

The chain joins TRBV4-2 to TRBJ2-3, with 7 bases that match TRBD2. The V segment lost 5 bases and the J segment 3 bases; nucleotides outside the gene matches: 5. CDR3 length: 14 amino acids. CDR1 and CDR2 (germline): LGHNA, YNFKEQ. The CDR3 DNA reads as TGTGCCAGCAGCTCCGGAGCGGGGACAGATACGCAGTATTTT. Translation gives CASSSGAGTDTQYF.

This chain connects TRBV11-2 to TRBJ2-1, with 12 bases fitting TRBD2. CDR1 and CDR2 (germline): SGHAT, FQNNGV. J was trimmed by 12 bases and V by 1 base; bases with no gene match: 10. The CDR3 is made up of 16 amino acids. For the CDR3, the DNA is TGTGCCAGCAGCTTAGTTGTACTAGCGGGAGGTGGAGGGCAGTTCTTC. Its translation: CASSLVVLAGGGGQFF.

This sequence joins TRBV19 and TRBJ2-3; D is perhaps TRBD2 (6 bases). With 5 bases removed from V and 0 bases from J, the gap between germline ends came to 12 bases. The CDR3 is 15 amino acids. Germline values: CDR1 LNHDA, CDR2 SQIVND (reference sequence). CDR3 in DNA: TGTGCCAGTAGTTCCCTAGGAGGGAGCACAGATACGCAGTATTTT. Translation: CASSSLGGSTDTQYF.

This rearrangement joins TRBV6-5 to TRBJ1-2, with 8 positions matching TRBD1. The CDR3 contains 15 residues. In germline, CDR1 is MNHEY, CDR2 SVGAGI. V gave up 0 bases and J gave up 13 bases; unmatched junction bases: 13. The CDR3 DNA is TGTGCCAGCAGTTACTCGGGGACAGGATCTTCGGGATTCACCTTC. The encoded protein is CASSYSGTGSSGFTF.

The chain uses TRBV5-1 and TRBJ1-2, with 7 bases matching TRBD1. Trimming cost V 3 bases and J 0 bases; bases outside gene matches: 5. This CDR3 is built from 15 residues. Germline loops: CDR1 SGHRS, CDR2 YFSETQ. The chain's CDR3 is CASSSRQGANYGYTF. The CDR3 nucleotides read TGCGCCAGCAGCTCGAGACAGGGAGCTAACTATGGCTACACCTTC.

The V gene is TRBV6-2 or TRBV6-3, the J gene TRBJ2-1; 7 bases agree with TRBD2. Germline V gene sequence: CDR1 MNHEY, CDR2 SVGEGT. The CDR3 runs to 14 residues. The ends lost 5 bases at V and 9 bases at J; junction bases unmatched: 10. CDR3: CASSQLEGGGEQFF. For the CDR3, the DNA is TGTGCCAGCAGTCAACTAGAGGGCGGGGGTGAGCAGTTCTTC.

CDR3 bases: TGTGCCAGCAGGACACAAACTAACTATGGCTACACCTTC. This gives the protein CASRTQTNYGYTF. V gene TRBV6-5 combines with J gene TRBJ1-2; D call uncertain. Germline V gene sequence: CDR1 MNHEY, CDR2 SVGAGI. The V end was cut by 6 bases, the J end by 0 bases, with 8 bases between. This CDR3 spans 13 amino acids.

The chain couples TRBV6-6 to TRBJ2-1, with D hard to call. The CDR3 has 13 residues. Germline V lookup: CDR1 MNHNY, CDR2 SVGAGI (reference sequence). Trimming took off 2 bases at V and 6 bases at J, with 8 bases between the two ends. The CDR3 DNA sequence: TGTGCCAGCAGTTACCCCTATCCCAATGAGCAGTTCTTC. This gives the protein CASSYPYPNEQFF.

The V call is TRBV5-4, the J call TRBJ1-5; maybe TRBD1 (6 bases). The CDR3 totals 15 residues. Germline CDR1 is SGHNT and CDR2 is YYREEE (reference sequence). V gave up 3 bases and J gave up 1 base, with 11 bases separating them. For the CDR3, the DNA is TGTGCCAGCAGCTCAGGTGGGGGCAGCAATCAGCCCCAGCATTTT. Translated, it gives CASSSGGGSNQPQHF.

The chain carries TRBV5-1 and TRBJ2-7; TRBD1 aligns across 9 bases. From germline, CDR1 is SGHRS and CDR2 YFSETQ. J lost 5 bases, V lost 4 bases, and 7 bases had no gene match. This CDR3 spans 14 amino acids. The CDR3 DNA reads TGCGCCAGCAGCCCTGGACAGGGGAGGCACGAGCAGTACTTC. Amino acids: CASSPGQGRHEQYF.

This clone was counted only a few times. CDR3 DNA sequence: TGTGCCAGCAGTTGGGACAGAATAACCTCTGGGGCCAACGTCCTGACTTTC. Residues: CASSWDRITSGANVLTF. This chain uses TRBV7-9 with TRBJ2-6, with TRBD1 matching 7 bases. The V segment lost 6 bases and the J segment 0 bases; nucleotides outside the gene matches: 8. The germline CDR1 and CDR2 sequences are SEHNR and FQNEAQ (reference sequence). CDR3 length equals 17 residues.

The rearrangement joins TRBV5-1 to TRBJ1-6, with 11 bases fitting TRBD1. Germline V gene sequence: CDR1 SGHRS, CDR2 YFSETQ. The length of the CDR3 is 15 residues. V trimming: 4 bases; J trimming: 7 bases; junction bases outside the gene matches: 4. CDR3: CASSPGDRGNSPLHF. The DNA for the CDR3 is TGCGCCAGCAGCCCGGGGGACAGGGGGAATTCACCCCTCCACTTT.